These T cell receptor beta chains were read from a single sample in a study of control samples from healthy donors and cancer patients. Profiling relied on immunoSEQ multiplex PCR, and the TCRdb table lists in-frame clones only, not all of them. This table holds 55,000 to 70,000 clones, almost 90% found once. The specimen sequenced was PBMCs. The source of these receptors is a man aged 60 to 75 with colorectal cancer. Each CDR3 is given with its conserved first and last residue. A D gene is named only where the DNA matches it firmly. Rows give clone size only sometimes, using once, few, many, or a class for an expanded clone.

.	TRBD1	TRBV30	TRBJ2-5	CAWSRAGQGTGTQYF	TGTGCCTGGAGTAGGGCGGGACAGGGGACGGGGACCCAGTACTTC
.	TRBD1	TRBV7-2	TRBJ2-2	CASSRGANRGGELFF	TGTGCCAGCAGCCGCGGCGCGAACAGGGGAGGGGAGCTGTTTTTT
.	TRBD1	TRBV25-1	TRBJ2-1	CASSERGGPFNEQFF	TGTGCCAGCAGTGAAAGAGGGGGCCCCTTTAATGAGCAGTTCTTC
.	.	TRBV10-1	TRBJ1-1	CASSETLDGNTEAFF	TGCGCCAGCAGTGAGACCTTAGACGGGAACACTGAAGCTTTCTTT
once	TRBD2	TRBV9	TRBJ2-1	CASSVAMAGEYNEQFF	TGTGCCAGCAGCGTAGCTATGGCGGGGGAATACAATGAGCAGTTCTTC
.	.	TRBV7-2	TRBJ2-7	CASSLDAGATYEQYF	TGTGCCAGCAGCTTAGACGCGGGGGCAACCTACGAGCAGTACTTC
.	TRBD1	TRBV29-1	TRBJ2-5	CIGQGAEETQYF	TGCATAGGACAGGGGGCAGAAGAGACCCAGTACTTC
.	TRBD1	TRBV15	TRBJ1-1	CATSREQGVRGTEAFF	TGTGCCACCAGCAGAGAACAGGGGGTTCGGGGCACTGAAGCTTTCTTT
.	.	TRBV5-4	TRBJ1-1	CASSPRDKMNTEAFF	TGTGCCAGCAGCCCCAGGGACAAGATGAACACTGAAGCTTTCTTT
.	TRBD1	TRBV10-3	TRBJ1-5	CAISRDRDNQPQHF	TGTGCCATCAGCCGGGACAGGGACAATCAGCCCCAGCATTTT
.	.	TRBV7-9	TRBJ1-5	CASSRTAGQPQHF	TGTGCCAGCAGTAGGACAGCGGGTCAGCCCCAGCATTTT
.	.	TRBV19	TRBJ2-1	CASRDSSSYNEQFF	TGTGCCAGTAGAGACAGCAGCTCCTACAATGAGCAGTTCTTC
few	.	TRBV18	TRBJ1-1	CASSPNYNTEAFF	TGTGCCAGCTCGCCAAACTATAACACTGAAGCTTTCTTT
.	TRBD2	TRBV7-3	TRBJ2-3	CASSLTPGLAGDTQYF	TGTGCCAGCAGCTTAACGCCGGGACTAGCGGGAGATACGCAGTATTTT
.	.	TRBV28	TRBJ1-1	CASSLWGGINTEAFF	TGTGCCAGCAGTTTATGGGGGGGAATAAACACTGAAGCTTTCTTT
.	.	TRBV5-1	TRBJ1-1	CASRRDGNTEAFF	TGCGCCAGCCGTCGGGACGGCAACACTGAAGCTTTCTTT
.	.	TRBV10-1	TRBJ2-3	CASSSSRRSPDTQYF	TGCGCCAGCAGTTCCTCTAGGAGATCACCAGATACGCAGTATTTT
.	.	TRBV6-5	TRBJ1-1	CASIRDTHMNTEAFF	TGTGCCAGCATCCGGGACACTCACATGAACACTGAAGCTTTCTTT
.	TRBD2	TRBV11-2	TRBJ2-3	CASRGTSGPTDTQYF	TGTGCCAGCAGGGGAACTAGCGGGCCCACAGATACGCAGTATTTT
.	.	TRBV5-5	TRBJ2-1	CASSTERPGEQFF	TGTGCCAGCAGCACGGAGCGGCCGGGAGAGCAGTTCTTC
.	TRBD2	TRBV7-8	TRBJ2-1	CASSYLGLAGAQGGEQFF	TGTGCCAGCAGCTACCTGGGGCTAGCGGGGGCCCAAGGGGGAGAGCAGTTCTTC
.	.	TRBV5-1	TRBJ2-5	CASSLQGGETQYF	TGCGCCAGCAGCTTGCAAGGGGGGGAGACCCAGTACTTC
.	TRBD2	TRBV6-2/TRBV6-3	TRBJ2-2	CASSPLASNTGELFF	TGTGCCAGCAGCCCACTAGCGTCGAACACCGGGGAGCTGTTTTTT
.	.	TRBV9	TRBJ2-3	CASSVGGGFLLDTQYF	TGTGCCAGCAGCGTAGGAGGGGGGTTCCTCCTGGATACGCAGTATTTT
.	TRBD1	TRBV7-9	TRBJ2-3	CASSPRAAQGQSTDTQYF	TGTGCCAGCAGCCCCCGGGCTGCACAGGGGCAAAGCACAGATACGCAGTATTTT
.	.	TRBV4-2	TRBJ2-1	CASSRARGYNEQFF	TGTGCCAGCAGCCGGGCTAGGGGATACAATGAGCAGTTCTTC
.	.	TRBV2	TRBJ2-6	CASSFLRGGTGANVLTF	TGTGCCAGCAGTTTCTTGAGGGGGGGCACTGGGGCCAACGTCCTGACTTTC
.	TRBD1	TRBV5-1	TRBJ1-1	CASSLAGQVNTEAFF	TGCGCCAGCAGCTTGGCTGGACAGGTGAACACTGAAGCTTTCTTT
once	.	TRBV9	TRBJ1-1	CASSPRRDTEAFF	TGTGCCAGCAGCCCTCGGAGAGACACTGAAGCTTTCTTT
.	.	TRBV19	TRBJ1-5	CASTNWGGQQQPQHF	TGTGCCAGTACCAATTGGGGGGGGCAACAGCAGCCCCAGCATTTT
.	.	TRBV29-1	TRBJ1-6	CSEGGEDSPLHF	TGCAGCGAGGGGGGTGAGGATTCACCCCTCCACTTT
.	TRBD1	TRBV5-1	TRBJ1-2	CASSLTGVGYGYTF	TGCGCCAGCAGCTTGACAGGGGTTGGCTATGGCTACACCTTC
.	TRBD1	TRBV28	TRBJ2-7	CASSLQQGGIYEQYF	TGTGCCAGCAGTCTCCAACAAGGGGGCATTTACGAGCAGTACTTC
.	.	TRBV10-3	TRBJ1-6	CAISDGSSYNSPLHF	TGTGCCATCAGTGACGGGAGCTCCTATAATTCACCCCTCCACTTT
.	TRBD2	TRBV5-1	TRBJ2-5	CASSLKGTSGGLPSQYF	TGCGCCAGCAGCTTAAAGGGGACTAGCGGGGGGCTCCCCTCCCAGTACTTC
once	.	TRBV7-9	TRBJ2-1	CASSTSTYEQFF	TGTGCCAGCAGCACTAGCACTTATGAGCAGTTCTTC
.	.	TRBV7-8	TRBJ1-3	CASRGHSGNTIYF	TGTGCCAGCAGGGGACATTCCGGAAACACCATATATTTT
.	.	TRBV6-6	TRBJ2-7	CASRSHNLGDDYEQYF	TGTGCCAGCAGAAGCCACAACCTCGGGGACGACTACGAGCAGTACTTC
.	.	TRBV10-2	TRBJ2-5	CASRAQTATRETQYF	TGCGCCAGCAGGGCCCAAACAGCCACCCGAGAGACCCAGTACTTC
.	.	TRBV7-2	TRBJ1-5	CASSLAWSNQPQHF	TGTGCCAGCAGCTTAGCGTGGAGCAATCAGCCCCAGCATTTT
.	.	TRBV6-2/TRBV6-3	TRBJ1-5	CASSFDMSGNQPQHF	TGTGCCAGCAGTTTCGACATGTCAGGGAATCAGCCCCAGCATTTT
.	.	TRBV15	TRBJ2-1	CATSREGANNEQFF	TGTGCCACCAGCAGAGAGGGGGCTAACAATGAGCAGTTCTTC
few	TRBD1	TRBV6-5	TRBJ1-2	CASTRDRGYGYTF	TGTGCCAGCACGCGGGACAGGGGCTATGGCTACACCTTC
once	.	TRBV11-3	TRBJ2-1	CASSLREGEQFF	TGTGCCAGCAGCCTGCGTGAAGGTGAGCAGTTCTTC
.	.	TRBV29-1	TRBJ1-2	CSVEPTADYGYTF	TGCAGCGTTGAACCGACAGCAGACTATGGCTACACCTTC
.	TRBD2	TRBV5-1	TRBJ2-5	CASSRASGQETQYF	TGCGCCAGCAGCAGGGCTAGCGGCCAAGAGACCCAGTACTTC
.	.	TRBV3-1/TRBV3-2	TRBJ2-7	CASSPRQEEFEQYF	TGTGCCAGCAGCCCGCGACAGGAAGAGTTCGAGCAGTACTTC
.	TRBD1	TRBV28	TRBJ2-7	CASSGTGPYEQYF	TGTGCCAGCAGCGGGACAGGGCCCTACGAGCAGTACTTC
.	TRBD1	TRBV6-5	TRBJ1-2	CASSYTRTGGGYGYTF	TGTGCCAGCAGTTACACACGAACAGGGGGTGGCTATGGCTACACCTTC
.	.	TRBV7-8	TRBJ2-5	CASRRQQGETQYF	TGTGCCAGCCGGAGGCAGCAGGGGGAGACCCAGTACTTC
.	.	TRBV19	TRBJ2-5	CASSIGVAPGTQETQYF	TGTGCCAGTAGTATAGGGGTCGCCCCCGGGACCCAAGAGACCCAGTACTTC
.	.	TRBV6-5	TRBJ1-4	CASSPRGLEEKLFF	TGTGCCAGCAGTCCTCGAGGGTTGGAGGAAAAACTGTTTTTT
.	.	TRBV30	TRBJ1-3	CAWAGTSSGNTIYF	TGTGCCTGGGCCGGGACGAGCTCTGGAAACACCATATATTTT
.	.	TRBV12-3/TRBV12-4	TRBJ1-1	CASSLSGTEAFF	TGTGCCAGCAGTTTATCCGGGACTGAAGCTTTCTTT
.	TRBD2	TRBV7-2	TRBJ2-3	CASSLLAGRVTDTQYF	TGTGCCAGCAGCTTACTGGCGGGGAGGGTCACAGATACGCAGTATTTT
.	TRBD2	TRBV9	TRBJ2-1	CASSKQTPTSAGGRNEQFF	TGTGCCAGCAGCAAACAAACCCCTACTTCGGCGGGGGGGCGTAATGAGCAGTTCTTC
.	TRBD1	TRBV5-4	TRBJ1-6	CASSLGGDRVKSPLHF	TGTGCCAGCAGCTTGGGGGGGGACAGGGTCAAATCACCCCTCCACTTT
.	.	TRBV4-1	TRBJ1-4	CASSPRHAPEKLFF	TGCGCCAGCAGCCCCAGACACGCACCGGAAAAACTGTTTTTT
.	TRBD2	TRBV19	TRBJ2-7	CAGYKPGLADFSSYEQYF	TGTGCCGGATACAAACCGGGACTAGCGGATTTTAGCTCCTACGAGCAGTACTTC
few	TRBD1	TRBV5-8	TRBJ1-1	CASTQQGAGTEAFF	TGTGCCAGCACCCAACAGGGGGCGGGCACTGAAGCTTTCTTT